This TCR beta chain was recovered during a study of blood T cell repertoires in COVID-19. Study overall: Sites across the United States, Italy and Spain contributed samples from acute and convalescent COVID-19.

Trimming left V 3 bases short and J 1 base short, with 16 bases between. CDR3 size: 17 residues. Germline CDR1 reads SGHVS; CDR2 reads FNYEAQ. In the study's own analysis: Using reference gene primer amplification, nucleated cell counts were estimated. Assay used: immunoSEQ multiplex PCR; TCRdb lists only in-frame clones, some missing. V, J and clone size reflect that table, while D and trimming were determined from the DNA. This repertoire shows 110,000 to 150,000 clones, 75% to 90% found once; its top ten account for 3% to 3.5%. This sequence was found in a woman aged 60-75 years with active COVID-19. Sequenced: peripheral blood. V gene TRBV7-6 combines with J gene TRBJ2-1; TRBD2 is a possible D gene (6 bases). The CDR3: CASSFGSRAGSYNEQFF. The CDR3 DNA follows: TGTGCCAGCAGCTTTGGATCGAGGGCGGGATCCTACAATGAGCAGTTCTTC.